This TCR beta chain was obtained from a study of T cell repertoires in cytomegalovirus infection. Study in general: Based on public TCR beta signatures, there were indications of CMV infection and of a matching HLA type. Study results and limitations: Carriers of CMV plus the relevant HLA were identified by cumulative public TCR beta family frequency. In two of eight donors, the top clonotype was HLA-C-restricted CMV-specific.

The germline V gene has CDR1 SNHLY and CDR2 FYNNEI. V dropped 5 bases and J dropped 4 bases, with 11 bases sitting between them. This CDR3 has 14 amino acids. TCRdb independently ran MiXCR on the reads; one entry per CDR3 protein. The data show more than 400,000 distinct CDR3 sequences, 26% seen once. A word on this clonotype: The antigen is not known.

This chain connects TRBV2 to TRBJ2-2, with D perhaps TRBD1 or TRBD2 (5 bases each). The source material was PBMCs. The source is a human donor in good health (CMV status not recorded). Some clones in this sample may be carry-over from other donors' samples. CDR3 nucleotides: TGTGCCAGCAGTTTGGGACCCCTCACCGGGGAGCTGTTTTTT. Protein sequence: CASSLGPLTGELFF.